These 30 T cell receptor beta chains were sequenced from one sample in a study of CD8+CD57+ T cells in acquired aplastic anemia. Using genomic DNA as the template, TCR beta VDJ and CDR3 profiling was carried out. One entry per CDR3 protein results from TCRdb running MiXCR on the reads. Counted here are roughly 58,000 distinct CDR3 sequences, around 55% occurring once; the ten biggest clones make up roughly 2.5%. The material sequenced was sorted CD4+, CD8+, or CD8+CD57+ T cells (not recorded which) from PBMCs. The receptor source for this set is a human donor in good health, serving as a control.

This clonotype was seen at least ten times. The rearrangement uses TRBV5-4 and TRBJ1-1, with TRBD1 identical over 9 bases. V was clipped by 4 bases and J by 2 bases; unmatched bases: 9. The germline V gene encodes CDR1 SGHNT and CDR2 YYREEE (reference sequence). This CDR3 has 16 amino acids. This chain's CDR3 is CASSTGGQGRNTEAFF. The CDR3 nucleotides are TGTGCCAGCAGCACGGGGGGACAGGGAAGAAACACTGAAGCTTTCTTT. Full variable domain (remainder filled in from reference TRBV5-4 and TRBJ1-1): ETGVTQSPTHLIKTRGQQVTLRCSSQSGHNTVSWYQQALGQGPQFIFQYYREEENGRGNFPPRFSGLQFPNYSSELNVNALELDDSALYLCASSTGGQGRNTEAFFGQGTRLTVV.

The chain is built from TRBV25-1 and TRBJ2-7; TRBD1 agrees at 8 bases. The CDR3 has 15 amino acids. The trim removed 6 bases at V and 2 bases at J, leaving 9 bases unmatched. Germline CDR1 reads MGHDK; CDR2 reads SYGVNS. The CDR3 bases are TGTGCCAGCAGACTCATCGGGACAGGAGCCTACGAGCAGTACTTC. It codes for CASRLIGTGAYEQYF.

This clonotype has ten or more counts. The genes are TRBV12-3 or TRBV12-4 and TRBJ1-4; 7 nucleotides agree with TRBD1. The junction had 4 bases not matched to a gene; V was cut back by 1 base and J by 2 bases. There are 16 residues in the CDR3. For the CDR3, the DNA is TGTGCCAGCAGTTTAGGACAGGGTGTGACTAATGAAAAACTGTTTTTT. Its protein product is CASSLGQGVTNEKLFF.

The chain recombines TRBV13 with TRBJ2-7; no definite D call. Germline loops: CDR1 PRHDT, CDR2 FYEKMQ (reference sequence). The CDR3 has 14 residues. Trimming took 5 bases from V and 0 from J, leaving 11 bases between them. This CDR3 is CASSDETGSYEQYF. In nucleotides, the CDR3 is TGTGCCAGCAGCGACGAGACTGGCTCCTACGAGCAGTACTTC.

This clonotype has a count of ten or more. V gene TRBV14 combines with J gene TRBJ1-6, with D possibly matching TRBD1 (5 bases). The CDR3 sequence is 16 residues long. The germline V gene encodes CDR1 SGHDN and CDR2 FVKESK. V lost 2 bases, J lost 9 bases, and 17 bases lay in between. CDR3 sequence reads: CASSQWGQGGISPLHF. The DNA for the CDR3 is TGTGCCAGCAGCCAATGGGGCCAGGGAGGCATTTCACCCCTCCACTTT. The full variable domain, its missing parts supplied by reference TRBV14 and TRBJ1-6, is EAGVTQFPSHSVIEKGQTVTLRCDPISGHDNLYWYRRVMGKEIKFLLHFVKESKQDESGMPNNRFLAERTGGTYSTLKVQPAELEDSGVYFCASSQWGQGGISPLHFGNGTRLTVT.

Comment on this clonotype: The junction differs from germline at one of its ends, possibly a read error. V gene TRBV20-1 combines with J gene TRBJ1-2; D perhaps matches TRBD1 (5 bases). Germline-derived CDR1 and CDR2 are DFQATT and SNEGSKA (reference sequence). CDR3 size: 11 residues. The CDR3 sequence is CSVREGYGYTF. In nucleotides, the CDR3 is TGCAGTGTTAGAGAGGGGTATGGCTACACCTTC.

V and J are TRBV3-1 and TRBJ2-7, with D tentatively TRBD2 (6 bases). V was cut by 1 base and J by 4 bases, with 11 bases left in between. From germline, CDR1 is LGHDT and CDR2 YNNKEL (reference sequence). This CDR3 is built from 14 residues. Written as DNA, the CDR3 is TGTGCCAGCAGCCAAGGGAGGGGAGGTTACGAGCAGTACTTC. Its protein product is CASSQGRGGYEQYF.

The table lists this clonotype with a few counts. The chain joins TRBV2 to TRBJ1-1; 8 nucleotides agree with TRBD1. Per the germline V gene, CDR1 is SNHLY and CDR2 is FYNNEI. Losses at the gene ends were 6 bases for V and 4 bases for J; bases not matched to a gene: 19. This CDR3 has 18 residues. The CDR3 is CASSKLRQGRGKTTEAFF. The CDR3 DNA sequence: TGTGCCAGCAGCAAGCTTAGACAGGGGAGGGGAAAGACCACTGAAGCTTTCTTT.

The CDR3 reads CSAPLDRTSRNSPLHF. For the CDR3, the DNA is TGCAGTGCTCCTTTAGACAGGACCTCCCGTAATTCACCCCTCCACTTT. V is TRBV20-1 and J is TRBJ1-6, with D possibly TRBD1 on 6 matching bases. The V gene lost 5 bases and the J gene lost 6 bases, with 20 bases spanning the gap. The CDR3 runs 16 residues. Germline-derived CDR1 and CDR2 are DFQATT and SNEGSKA (reference sequence).

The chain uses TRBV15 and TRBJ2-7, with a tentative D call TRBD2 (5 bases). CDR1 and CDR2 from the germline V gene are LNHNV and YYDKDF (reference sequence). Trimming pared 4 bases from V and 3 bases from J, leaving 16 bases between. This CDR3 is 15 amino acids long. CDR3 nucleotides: TGTGCCACCAGCACTTGGACTCTCTCCCACTACGAGCAGTACTTC. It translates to CATSTWTLSHYEQYF.

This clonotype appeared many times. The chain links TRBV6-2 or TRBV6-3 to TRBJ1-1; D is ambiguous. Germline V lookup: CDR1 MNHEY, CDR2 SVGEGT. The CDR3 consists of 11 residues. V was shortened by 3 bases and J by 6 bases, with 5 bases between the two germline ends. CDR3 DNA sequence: TGTGCCAGCAGTTATCGGGCTGAAGCTTTCTTT. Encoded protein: CASSYRAEAFF.

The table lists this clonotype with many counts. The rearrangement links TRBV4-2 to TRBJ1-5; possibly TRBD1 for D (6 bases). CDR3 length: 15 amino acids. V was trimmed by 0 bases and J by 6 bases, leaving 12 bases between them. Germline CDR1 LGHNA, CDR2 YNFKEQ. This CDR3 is CASSQDPTGTQPQHF. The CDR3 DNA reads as TGTGCCAGCAGCCAAGATCCGACAGGTACTCAGCCCCAGCATTTT.

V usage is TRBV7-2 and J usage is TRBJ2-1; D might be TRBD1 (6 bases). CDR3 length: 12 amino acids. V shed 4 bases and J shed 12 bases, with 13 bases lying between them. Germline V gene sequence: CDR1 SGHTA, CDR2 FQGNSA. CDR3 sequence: CASSSTGFGQFF. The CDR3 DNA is TGTGCCAGCAGCTCCACAGGGTTTGGGCAGTTCTTC.

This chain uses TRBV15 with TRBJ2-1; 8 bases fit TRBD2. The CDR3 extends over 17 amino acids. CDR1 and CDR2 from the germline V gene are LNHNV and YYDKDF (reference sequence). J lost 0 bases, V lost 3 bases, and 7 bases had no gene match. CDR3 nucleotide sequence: TGTGCCACCAGCAGTGTAGCGGGAAGTCCCTCCTACAATGAGCAGTTCTTC. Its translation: CATSSVAGSPSYNEQFF.

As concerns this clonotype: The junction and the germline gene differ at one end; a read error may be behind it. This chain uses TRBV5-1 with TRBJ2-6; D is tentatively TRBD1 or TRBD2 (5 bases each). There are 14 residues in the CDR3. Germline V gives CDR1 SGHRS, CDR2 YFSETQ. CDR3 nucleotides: TGTGCCAGCAGCTCGGACTCTGGGGCCAGCGTCCTGACTTTC. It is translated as CASSSDSGASVLTF. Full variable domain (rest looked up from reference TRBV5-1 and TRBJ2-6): KAGVTQTPRYLIKTRGQQVTLSCSPISGHRSVSWYQQTPGQGLQFLFEYFSETQRNKGNFPGRFSGRQFSNSRSEMNVSTLELGDSALYLCASSSDSGASVLTFGAGSRLTVL.

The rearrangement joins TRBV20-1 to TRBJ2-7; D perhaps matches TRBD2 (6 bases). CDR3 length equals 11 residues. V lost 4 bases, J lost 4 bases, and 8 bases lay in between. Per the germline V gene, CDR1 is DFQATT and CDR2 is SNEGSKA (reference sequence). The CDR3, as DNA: TGCAGTGCTACACTAGCATACGAGCAGTACTTC. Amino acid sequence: CSATLAYEQYF.

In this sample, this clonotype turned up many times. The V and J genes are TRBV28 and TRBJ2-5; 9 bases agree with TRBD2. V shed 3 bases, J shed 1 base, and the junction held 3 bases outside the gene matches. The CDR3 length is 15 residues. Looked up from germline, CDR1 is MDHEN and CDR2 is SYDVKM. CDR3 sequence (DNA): TGTGCCAGCAGTTTGACTAGCGGAGGCCAAGAGACCCAGTACTTC. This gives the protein CASSLTSGGQETQYF.

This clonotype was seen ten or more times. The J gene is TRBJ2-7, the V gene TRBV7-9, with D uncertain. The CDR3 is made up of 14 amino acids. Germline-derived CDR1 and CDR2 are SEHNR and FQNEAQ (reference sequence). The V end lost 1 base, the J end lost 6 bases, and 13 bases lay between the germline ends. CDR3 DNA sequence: TGTGCCAGCAGCTTAGGGGCAAGCATCGTCGAGCAGTACTTC. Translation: CASSLGASIVEQYF.

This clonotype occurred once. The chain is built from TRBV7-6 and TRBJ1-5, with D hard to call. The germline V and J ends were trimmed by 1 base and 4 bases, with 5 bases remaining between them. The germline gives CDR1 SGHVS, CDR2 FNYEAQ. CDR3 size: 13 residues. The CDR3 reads CASSLGENQPQHF. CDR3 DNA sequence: TGTGCCAGCAGCTTAGGGGAGAATCAGCCCCAGCATTTT.

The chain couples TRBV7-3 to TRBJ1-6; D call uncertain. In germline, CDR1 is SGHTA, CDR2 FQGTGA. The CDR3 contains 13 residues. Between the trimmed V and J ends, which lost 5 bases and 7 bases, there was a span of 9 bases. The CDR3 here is CASSPRGNSPLHF. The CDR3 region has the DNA TGTGCCAGCAGCCCCCGAGGCAATTCACCCCTCCACTTT.

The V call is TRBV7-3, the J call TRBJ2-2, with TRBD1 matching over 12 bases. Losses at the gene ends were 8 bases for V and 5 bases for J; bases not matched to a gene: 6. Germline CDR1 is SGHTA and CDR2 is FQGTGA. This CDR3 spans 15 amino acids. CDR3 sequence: CASVSGQGATGELFF. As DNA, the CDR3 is TGTGCCAGCGTATCGGGACAGGGGGCAACCGGGGAGCTGTTTTTT.

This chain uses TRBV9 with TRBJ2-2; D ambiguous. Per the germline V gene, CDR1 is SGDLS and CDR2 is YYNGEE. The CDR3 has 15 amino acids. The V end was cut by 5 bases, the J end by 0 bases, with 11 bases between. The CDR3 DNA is TGTGCCAGCAGTAAGGGCAGCGCGAACACCGGGGAGCTGTTTTTT. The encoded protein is CASSKGSANTGELFF.

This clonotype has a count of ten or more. CDR3 DNA: TGTGCCTGGGGTACAGGGATGGGGCAAGAGACCCAGTACTTC. This sequence encodes CAWGTGMGQETQYF. The chain combines TRBV30 with TRBJ2-5, with a tentative D call TRBD1 (6 bases). V was clipped by 5 bases and J by 2 bases, with 15 bases between them. This CDR3 has 14 amino acids. From germline, CDR1 is GTSNPN and CDR2 SVGIG (reference sequence).

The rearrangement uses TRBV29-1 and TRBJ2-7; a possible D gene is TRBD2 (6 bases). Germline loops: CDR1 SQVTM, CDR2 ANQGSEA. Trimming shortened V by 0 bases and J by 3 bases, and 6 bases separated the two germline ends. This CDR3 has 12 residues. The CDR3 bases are TGCAGCGTTGAAGAGCGGGGCTACGAGCAGTACTTC. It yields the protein CSVEERGYEQYF.

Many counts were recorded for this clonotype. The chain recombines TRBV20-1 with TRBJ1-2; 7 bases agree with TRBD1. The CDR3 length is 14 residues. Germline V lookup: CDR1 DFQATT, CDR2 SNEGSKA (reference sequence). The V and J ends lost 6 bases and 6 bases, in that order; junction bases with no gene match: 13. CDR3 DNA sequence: TGCAGTGCAGACAGGGTTGGGGGGACGGATGGCTACACCTTC. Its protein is CSADRVGGTDGYTF.

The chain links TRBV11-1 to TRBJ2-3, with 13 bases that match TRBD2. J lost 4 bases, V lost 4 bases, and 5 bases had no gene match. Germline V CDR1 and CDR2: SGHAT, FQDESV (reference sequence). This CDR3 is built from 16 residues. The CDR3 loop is CASSSGTSGKADTQYF. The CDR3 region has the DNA TGTGCCAGCAGCTCAGGGACTAGCGGGAAGGCAGATACGCAGTATTTT.

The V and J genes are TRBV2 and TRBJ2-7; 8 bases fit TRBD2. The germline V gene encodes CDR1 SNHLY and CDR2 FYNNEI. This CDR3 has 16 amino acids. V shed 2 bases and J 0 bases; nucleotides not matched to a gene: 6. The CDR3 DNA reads TGTGCCAGCAGTGAAACTAGCGGTCTGAGCTCCTACGAGCAGTACTTC. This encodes CASSETSGLSSYEQYF.

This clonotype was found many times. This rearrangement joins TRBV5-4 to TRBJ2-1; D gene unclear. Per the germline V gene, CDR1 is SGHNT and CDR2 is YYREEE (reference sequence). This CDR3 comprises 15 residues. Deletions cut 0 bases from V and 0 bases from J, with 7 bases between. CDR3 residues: CASSLESSSYNEQFF. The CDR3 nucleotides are TGTGCCAGCAGCTTGGAGTCTAGCTCCTACAATGAGCAGTTCTTC.

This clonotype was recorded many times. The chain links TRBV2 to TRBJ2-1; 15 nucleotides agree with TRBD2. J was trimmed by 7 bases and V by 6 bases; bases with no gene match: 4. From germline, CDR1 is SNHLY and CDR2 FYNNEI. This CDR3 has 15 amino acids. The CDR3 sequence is CASRGLAGGWNEQFF. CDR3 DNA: TGTGCCAGCAGGGGACTAGCGGGAGGTTGGAATGAGCAGTTCTTC. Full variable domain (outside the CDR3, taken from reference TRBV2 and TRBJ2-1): EPEVTQTPSHQVTQMGQEVILRCVPISNHLYFYWYRQILGQKVEFLVSFYNNEISEKSEIFDDQFSVERPDGSNFTLKIRSTKLEDSAMYFCASRGLAGGWNEQFFGPGTRLTVL.

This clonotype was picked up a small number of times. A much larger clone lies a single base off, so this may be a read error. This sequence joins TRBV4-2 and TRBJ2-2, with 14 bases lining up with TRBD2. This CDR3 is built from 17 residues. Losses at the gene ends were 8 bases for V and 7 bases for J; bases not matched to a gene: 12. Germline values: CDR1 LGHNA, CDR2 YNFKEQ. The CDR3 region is CASGPRGLAGVNGELFF. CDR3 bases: TGTGCCAGCGGCCCACGGGGACTAGCGGGAGTGAACGGGGAGCTGTTTTTT.